This T cell receptor (beta chain) was recovered during a study of blood T cells in healthy people across ages (dated by TCRdb to about 2015). Looking at the study overall: In model experiments, roughly one uniquely barcoded TCR beta cDNA molecule per two T cells was captured by template switching. The study analyzed two additional independent replicas of 1 million unique cDNA reads from the same blood draw for two donors, one aged 18 to 29 and one aged 80 or older. The donors were split into four age groups: young (average around 17 years), middle-aged (about 40), aged (approximately 60) and long-lived (roughly 77). The study measured age-related changes in TCR beta repertoire diversity using deep sequencing normalized with unique cDNA molecular identifiers. To avoid experimental bias, donors of different ages were distributed randomly across sequencing lanes.

The library was produced with 5' RACE. Sequenced on an Illumina HiSeq 2500. The second PCR ran for about 6 to 12 cycles and used a J-beta primer mix along with a sample-barcoded 5' primer. A template-switch 5' adaptor carrying 12 random nucleotides introduced a unique molecular identifier onto each TCR beta cDNA molecule. Each sample yielded at least 3 million CDR3-containing paired-end reads. The Mint cDNA synthesis kit, primed by a TRBC-specific oligonucleotide, was used to synthesize first-strand cDNA from all RNA. All cDNA was treated with uracil-DNA glycosylase and then went through a first 18-cycle PCR with the universal primers M1SS and BC2_uni_R. Concerning the study's data processing: Normalization of each sample was performed by random selection of 1 million high-quality reads, each carrying a distinct molecular identifier. Instead of being binned into consensus sequences, reads with shared molecular identifiers were discarded. CDR3 identification, clonotype clustering and error correction used MiTCR with a Q25 quality threshold and the strictest error-elimination algorithm. A nonparametric unseen species model using Euler transformation provided a lower-bound estimate of total TCR beta diversity. Through fastp at Q25 and MiXCR, TCRdb rebuilt clones from the public reads, retaining in-frame beta chains. Under each unique CDR3 protein, matching rows form one entry showing the most common genes and DNA. TCRdb, not the authors, supplied the V and J calls. The sample includes roughly 570,000 distinct CDR3 sequences, with about 26% observed a single time. Jointly, the top ten make up about 18% of the sample.

Broader findings and caveats from the paper: Because donor CMV infection status was unknown, age-related changes in expanded clonotypes were potentially confounded. The percentage of naive T cells measured by flow cytometry correlated strongly with observed TCR beta diversity. Compared with the aged group, the long-lived group had more naive CD4+ T cells, fewer expanded clones and increased TCR diversity, suggesting age selection. Observed TCR beta diversity per million T cells fell roughly linearly with age, and a significant reduction was already apparent by age around 40. Estimates of total diversity based on one million sequenced T cells were considered lower bounds and underestimates. Bulk unsorted PBMC profiling prevented conclusive comparison of naive and antigen-experienced compartments.

Systemically healthy Caucasian individuals from Russia, 35 to 50 in total and aged about 6 to 90 years, were included as donors. Approximately 9.3 milliliters of peripheral blood were collected from each donor into EDTA-treated Vacutainer tubes. Ficoll-Paque density-gradient centrifugation was used to isolate PBMCs, with at least 7 million per sample. Trizol reagent was used to extract total RNA from the PBMCs, yielding at least 6 micrograms per sample. The percentages of naive CD45RAhigh/CD27high T cells were determined by flow cytometry on a PBMC aliquot from every donor. The V end loses 3 bases and the J end loses 6 bases, and a stretch of 11 bases separates them. The CDR3 runs 13 amino acids, cysteine and phenylalanine included. Just the 39-base CDR3 DNA is kept, in frame starting at base 1. CDR1 and CDR2 (LNHDA, SQIVND) derive from the germline V gene (reference sequence). Details on this clonotype: The antigen it binds to is not known. Base qualities were left out, and no much larger clone turns up one base away.

Recombination connected TRBV19 to TRBJ1-1; the D gene is perhaps TRBD1, from 5 matching bases. The material sequenced was blood. The source of this sequence is a woman between 70 and 85 years old in good health. This receptor has the CDR3 CASSISGQAEAFF. The DNA sequence is given as TGTGCCAGTAGTATCTCGGGGCAGGCTGAAGCTTTCTTT.